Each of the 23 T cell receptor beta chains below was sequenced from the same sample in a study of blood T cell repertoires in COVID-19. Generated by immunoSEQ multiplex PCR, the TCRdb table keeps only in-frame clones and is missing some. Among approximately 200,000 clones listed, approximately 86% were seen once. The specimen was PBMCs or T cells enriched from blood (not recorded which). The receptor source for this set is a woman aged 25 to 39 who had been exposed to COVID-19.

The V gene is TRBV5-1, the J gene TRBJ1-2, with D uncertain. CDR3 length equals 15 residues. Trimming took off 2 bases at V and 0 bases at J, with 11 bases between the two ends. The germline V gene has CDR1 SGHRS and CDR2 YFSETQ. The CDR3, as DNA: TGCGCCAGCAGCTTCGGCGAGGGAACTAACTATGGCTACACCTTC. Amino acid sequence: CASSFGEGTNYGYTF.

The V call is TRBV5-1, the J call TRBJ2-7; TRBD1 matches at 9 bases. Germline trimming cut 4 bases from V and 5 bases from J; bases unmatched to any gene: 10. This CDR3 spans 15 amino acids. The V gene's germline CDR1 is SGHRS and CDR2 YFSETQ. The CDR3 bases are TGCGCCAGCAGCCCGGGGGACAGGGATTCCCACGAGCAGTACTTC. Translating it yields CASSPGDRDSHEQYF.

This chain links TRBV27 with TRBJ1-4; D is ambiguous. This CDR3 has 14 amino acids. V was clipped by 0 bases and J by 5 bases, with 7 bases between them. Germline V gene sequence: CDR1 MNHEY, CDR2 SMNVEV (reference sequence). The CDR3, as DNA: TGTGCCAGCAGTTTATCAATCAGGAATGAAAAACTGTTTTTT. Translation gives CASSLSIRNEKLFF. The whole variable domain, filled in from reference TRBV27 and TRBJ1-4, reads EAQVTQNPRYLITVTGKKLTVTCSQNMNHEYMSWYRQDPGLGLRQIYYSMNVEVTDKGDVPEGYKVSRKEKRNFPLILESPSPNQTSLYFCASSLSIRNEKLFFGSGTQLSVL.

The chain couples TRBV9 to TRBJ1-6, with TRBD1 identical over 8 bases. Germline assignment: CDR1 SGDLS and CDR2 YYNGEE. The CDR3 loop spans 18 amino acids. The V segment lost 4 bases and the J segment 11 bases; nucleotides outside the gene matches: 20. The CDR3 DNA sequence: TGTGCCAGCAGCCCCCAAGAGGGCAGGGGGCGGCTTTTGGCACCCCTCCACTTT. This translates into CASSPQEGRGRLLAPLHF.

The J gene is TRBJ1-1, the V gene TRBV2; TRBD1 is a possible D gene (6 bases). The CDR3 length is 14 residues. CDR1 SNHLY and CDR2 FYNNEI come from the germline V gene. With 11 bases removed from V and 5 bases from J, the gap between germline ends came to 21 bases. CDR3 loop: CAGGAGGANTEAFF. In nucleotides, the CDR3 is TGTGCCGGGGGGGCCGGGGGCGCGAATACTGAAGCTTTCTTT.

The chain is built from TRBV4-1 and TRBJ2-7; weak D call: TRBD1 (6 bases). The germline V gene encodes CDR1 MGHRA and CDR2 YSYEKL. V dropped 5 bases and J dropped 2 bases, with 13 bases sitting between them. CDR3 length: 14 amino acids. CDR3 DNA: TGCGCCAGCAGCTCCCAGGGGATTACCTACGAGCAGTACTTC. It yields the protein CASSSQGITYEQYF.

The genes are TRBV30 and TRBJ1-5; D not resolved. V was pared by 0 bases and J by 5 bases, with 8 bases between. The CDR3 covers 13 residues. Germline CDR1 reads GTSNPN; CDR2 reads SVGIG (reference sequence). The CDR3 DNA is TGTGCCTGGAGTGTCACGGAGGATCAGCCCCAGCATTTT. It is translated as CAWSVTEDQPQHF.

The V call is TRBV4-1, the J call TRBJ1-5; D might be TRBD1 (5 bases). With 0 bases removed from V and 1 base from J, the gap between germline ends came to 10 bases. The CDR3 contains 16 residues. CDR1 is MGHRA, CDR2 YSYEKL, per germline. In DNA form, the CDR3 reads TGCGCCAGCAGCCAAGAGTCGCGACAGAGCAATCAGCCCCAGCATTTT. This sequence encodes CASSQESRQSNQPQHF.

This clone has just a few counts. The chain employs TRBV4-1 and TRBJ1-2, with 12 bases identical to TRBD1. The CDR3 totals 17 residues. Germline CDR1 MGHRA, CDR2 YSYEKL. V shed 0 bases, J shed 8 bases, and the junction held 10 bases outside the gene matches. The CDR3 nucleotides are TGCGCCAGCAGCCAAGATTTAGGGACAGGGGGCAGTCTAGGCTACACCTTC. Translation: CASSQDLGTGGSLGYTF.

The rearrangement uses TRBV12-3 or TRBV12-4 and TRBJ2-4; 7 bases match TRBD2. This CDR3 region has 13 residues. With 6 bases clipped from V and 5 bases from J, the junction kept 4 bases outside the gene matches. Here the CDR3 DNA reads TGTGCCAGCAGGCGGGGGAGAGAAAACATTCAGTACTTC. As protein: CASRRGRENIQYF.

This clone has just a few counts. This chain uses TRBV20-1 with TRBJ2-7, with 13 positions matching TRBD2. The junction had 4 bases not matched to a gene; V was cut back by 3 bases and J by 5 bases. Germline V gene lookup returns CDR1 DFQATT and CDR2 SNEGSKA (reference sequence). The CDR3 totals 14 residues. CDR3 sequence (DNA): TGCAGTGCTAGTCGGACTAGCGGGGGACACGAGCAGTACTTC. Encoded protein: CSASRTSGGHEQYF.

CDR3 region: CASSSQPGDTQYF. In nucleotides, the CDR3 is TGTGCCAGCAGCTCACAACCGGGGGATACGCAGTATTTT. The genes are TRBV11-3 and TRBJ2-3; D is possibly TRBD2 (5 bases). The germline V and J ends were trimmed by 4 bases and 6 bases, with 11 bases remaining between them. CDR1 and CDR2 (germline): SGHNT, YENEEA. This CDR3 is 13 amino acids long.

The CDR3 sequence: CASSQWTGAGELFF. As DNA, the CDR3 is TGTGCCAGCAGCCAATGGACAGGGGCCGGGGAGCTGTTTTTT. This chain links TRBV4-2 with TRBJ2-2, with 9 bases identical to TRBD1. CDR3 size: 14 residues. The germline gives CDR1 LGHNA, CDR2 YNFKEQ. V lost 2 bases to trimming and J lost 6 bases; unmatched junction nucleotides: 1.

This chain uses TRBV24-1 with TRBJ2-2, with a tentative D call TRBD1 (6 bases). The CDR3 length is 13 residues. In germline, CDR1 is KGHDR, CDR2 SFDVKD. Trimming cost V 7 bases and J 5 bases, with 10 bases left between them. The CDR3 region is CATRQGRTGELFF. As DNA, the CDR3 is TGTGCCACCAGGCAGGGGCGGACCGGGGAGCTGTTTTTT.

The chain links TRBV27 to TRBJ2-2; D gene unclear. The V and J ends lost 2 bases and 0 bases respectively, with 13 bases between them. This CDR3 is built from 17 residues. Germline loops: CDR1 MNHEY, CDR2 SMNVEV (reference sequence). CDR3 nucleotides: TGTGCCAGCAGTTTAAACTTTCAGGCCGCGAACACCGGGGAGCTGTTTTTT. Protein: CASSLNFQAANTGELFF.

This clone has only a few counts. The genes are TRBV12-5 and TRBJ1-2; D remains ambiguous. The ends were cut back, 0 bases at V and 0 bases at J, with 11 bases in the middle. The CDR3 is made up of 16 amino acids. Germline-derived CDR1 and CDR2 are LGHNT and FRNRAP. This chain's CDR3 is CASGLVSGSANYGYTF. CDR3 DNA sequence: TGTGCTAGTGGTTTGGTAAGCGGCAGCGCTAACTATGGCTACACCTTC.

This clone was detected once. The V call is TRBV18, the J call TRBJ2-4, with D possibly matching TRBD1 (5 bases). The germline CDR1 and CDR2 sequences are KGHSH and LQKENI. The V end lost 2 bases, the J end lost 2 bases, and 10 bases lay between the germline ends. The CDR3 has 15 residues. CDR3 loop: CASSPGQGSKNIQYF. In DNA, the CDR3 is TGTGCCAGCTCACCAGGTCAGGGCTCCAAAAACATTCAGTACTTC. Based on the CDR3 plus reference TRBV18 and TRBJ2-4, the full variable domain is NAGVMQNPRHLVRRRGQEARLRCSPMKGHSHVYWYRQLPEEGLKFMVYLQKENIIDESGMPKERFSAEFPKEGPSILRIQQVVRGDSAAYFCASSPGQGSKNIQYFGAGTRLSVL.

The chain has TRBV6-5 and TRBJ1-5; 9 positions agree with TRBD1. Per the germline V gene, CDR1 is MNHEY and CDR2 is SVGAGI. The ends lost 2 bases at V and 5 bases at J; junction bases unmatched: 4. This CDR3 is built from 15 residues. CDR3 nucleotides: TGTGCCAGCAGTTACACGTGGACAGGGGATCAGCCCCAGCATTTT. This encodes CASSYTWTGDQPQHF.

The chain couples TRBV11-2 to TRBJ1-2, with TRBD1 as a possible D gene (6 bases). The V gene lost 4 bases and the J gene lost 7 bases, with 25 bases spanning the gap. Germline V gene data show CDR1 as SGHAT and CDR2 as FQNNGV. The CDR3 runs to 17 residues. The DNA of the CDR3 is TGTGCCAGCAGCTCTATAAAATTCGGGGGAGGGGGTTCTGGCTACACCTTC. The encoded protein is CASSSIKFGGGGSGYTF.

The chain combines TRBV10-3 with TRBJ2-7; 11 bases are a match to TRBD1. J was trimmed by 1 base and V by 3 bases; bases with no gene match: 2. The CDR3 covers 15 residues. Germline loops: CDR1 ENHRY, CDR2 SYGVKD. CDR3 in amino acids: CAISDRDRGSYEQYF. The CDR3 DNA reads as TGTGCCATCAGTGATAGGGACAGGGGGTCCTACGAGCAGTACTTC.

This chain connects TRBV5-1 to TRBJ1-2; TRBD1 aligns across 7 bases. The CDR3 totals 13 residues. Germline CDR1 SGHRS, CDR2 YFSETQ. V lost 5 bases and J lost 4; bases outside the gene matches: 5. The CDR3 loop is CASSGTDSYGYTF. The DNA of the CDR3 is TGCGCCAGCAGTGGGACAGACTCCTATGGCTACACCTTC. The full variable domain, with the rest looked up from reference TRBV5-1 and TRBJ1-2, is KAGVTQTPRYLIKTRGQQVTLSCSPISGHRSVSWYQQTPGQGLQFLFEYFSETQRNKGNFPGRFSGRQFSNSRSEMNVSTLELGDSALYLCASSGTDSYGYTFGSGTRLTVV.

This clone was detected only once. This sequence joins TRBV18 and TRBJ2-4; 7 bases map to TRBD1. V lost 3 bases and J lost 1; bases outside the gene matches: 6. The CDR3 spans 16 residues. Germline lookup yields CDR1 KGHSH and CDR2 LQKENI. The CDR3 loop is CASSPLGGRAKNIQYF. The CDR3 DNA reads TGTGCCAGCTCACCGTTAGGGGGCCGGGCCAAAAACATTCAGTACTTC.

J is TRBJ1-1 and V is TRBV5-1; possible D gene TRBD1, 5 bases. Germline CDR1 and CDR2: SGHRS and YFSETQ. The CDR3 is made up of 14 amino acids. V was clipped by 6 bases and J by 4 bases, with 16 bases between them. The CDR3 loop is CASTRGGGSTEAFF. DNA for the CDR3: TGCGCCAGCACCCGCGGGGGGGGTTCCACTGAAGCTTTCTTT.